This record looks at one T cell receptor (beta chain) sequence and its context. PCR primers comprised 60 Vbeta and 13 Jbeta primers. Here immunoSEQ multiplex PCR was the method, and the copy in TCRdb shows in-frame clones only, minus some. The sample has about 190,000 clones, 70% to 80% seen once. Healthy people donating bone marrow made up the donors. After removal of 2 bases from V and 8 bases from J, the junction contained 11 bases not matched to a gene. The CDR3 extends over 16 amino acids. Germline assignment: CDR1 MNHEY and CDR2 SVGAGI. The sample is drawn from a study of cytomegalovirus exposure and HLA in healthy donors. For the study at large: Some 90 million unique TCRs from HLA-typed donors were held in an early data release.

The source material was PBMCs. The V gene is TRBV6-5, the J gene TRBJ1-3, with TRBD1 matching over 8 bases. The receptor comes from a woman aged 45 to 65 in good health and CMV-seronegative. This CDR3 reads CASSYTGAGGGHTIYF. In DNA form, the CDR3 reads TGTGCCAGCAGTTACACTGGGGCAGGGGGCGGCCACACCATATATTTT.